The 32 T cell receptor beta chains below all came from one sample that was sequenced in a study of blood T cells in healthy people across ages. The use of a sample-barcoded 5' primer and a J-beta primer mix characterized a second PCR of roughly 6 to 12 cycles. TCRdb re-called the 5' RACE reads through MiXCR, storing one row per CDR3 protein. Among 650,000 or so distinct CDR3 sequences listed, around 52% were seen once. The specimen was blood. The origin of the receptors is a woman over 75 in good health.

The chain links TRBV24-1 to TRBJ2-7; possibly TRBD2 for D (6 bases). V was shortened by 1 base and J by 5 bases, with 8 bases between the two germline ends. The CDR3 is 13 residues long. Germline CDR1 reads KGHDR; CDR2 reads SFDVKD. CDR3 bases: TGTGCCACCAGTGATTTCGGAGGGAACGAGCAGTACTTC. It translates to CATSDFGGNEQYF.

In regard to this clonotype: A clone one base away is much larger, so this may be a read error. The chain has TRBV7-2 and TRBJ2-5; weak D call: TRBD2 (6 bases). The last part of the DNA fits TRBJ2-1 better; the J call may be wrong. Germline-derived CDR1 and CDR2 are SGHTA and FQGNSA. This CDR3 region has 16 residues. The CDR3 region is CASSLLASVAQETQFF. The CDR3 nucleotides are TGTGCCAGCAGCTTACTCGCTAGCGTAGCTCAAGAGACCCAGTTCTTC.

Of note for this clonotype: This may be a read error, as it is one base from a much larger clone. This chain connects TRBV20-1 to TRBJ2-1; D ambiguous. With 0 bases removed from V and 10 bases from J, the gap between germline ends came to 10 bases. Germline V gene sequence: CDR1 DFQATT, CDR2 SNEGSKA (reference sequence). The CDR3 is 12 residues long. CDR3 sequence reads: CSAREGSYEQFF. DNA of the CDR3: TGCAGTGCTAGAGAAGGCTCCTACGAGCAGTTCTTC.

This clonotype was observed a handful of times. A clone one base away is much larger, so this may be a read error. The rearrangement uses TRBV27 and TRBJ1-2, with TRBD1 matching 7 bases. In germline, CDR1 is MNHEY, CDR2 SMNVEV (reference sequence). This CDR3 has 14 residues. CDR3 amino acids: CASTPQGGPFGHTF. CDR3 nucleotide sequence: TGTGCCAGCACACCCCAGGGGGGCCCGTTTGGCCACACCTTC.

The rearrangement joins TRBV27 to TRBJ2-2; 7 bases fit TRBD1. J lost 4 bases, V lost 2 bases, and 7 bases had no gene match. The CDR3 loop spans 16 amino acids. The germline V gene encodes CDR1 MNHEY and CDR2 SMNVEV (reference sequence). The CDR3 here is CASSLDRAPGTGELFF. The DNA of the CDR3 is TGTGCCAGCAGTTTAGACAGGGCCCCGGGCACCGGGGAGCTGTTTTTT.

Of note for this clonotype: This may be a read error: a much more frequent sequence differs by one nucleotide. The genes are TRBV28 and TRBJ2-5; 10 bases align to TRBD2. Germline CDR1 and CDR2: MDHEN and SYDVKM. The CDR3 loop spans 15 amino acids. The junction had 15 bases not matched to a gene; V was cut back by 4 bases and J by 13 bases. The CDR3 loop is CASSSLAGGLYERYF. The CDR3 nucleotides are TGTGCCAGCAGTTCATTAGCGGGAGGACTCTACGAGCGGTACTTC.

In this sample, this clonotype turned up many times. This chain links TRBV12-3 or TRBV12-4 with TRBJ2-4; a possible D gene is TRBD1 (5 bases). V lost 6 bases, J lost 1 base, and 7 bases lay in between. The CDR3 runs 13 residues. The CDR3 here is CASRPGAKNIQYF. DNA of the CDR3: TGTGCCAGCAGACCAGGGGCCAAAAACATTCAGTACTTC.

This chain links TRBV29-1 with TRBJ2-4, with D unclear. The V and J ends lost 7 bases and 3 bases respectively, with 7 bases between them. CDR3 length: 11 residues. The V gene's germline CDR1 is SQVTM and CDR2 ANQGSEA. This CDR3 reads CSGEVKNIQYF. The DNA for the CDR3 is TGCAGCGGGGAAGTCAAAAACATTCAGTACTTC.

The J gene is TRBJ2-2, the V gene TRBV7-3; 8 nucleotides line up with TRBD1. This CDR3 region has 17 residues. The V segment lost 5 bases and the J segment 1 base; nucleotides outside the gene matches: 9. Germline assignment: CDR1 SGHTA and CDR2 FQGTGA. The chain's CDR3 is CASSHPEGTGNTGELFF. The CDR3 nucleotides are TGTGCCAGCAGCCACCCGGAGGGGACAGGGAACACCGGGGAGCTGTTTTTT.

The chain uses TRBV18 and TRBJ2-5, with 10 positions matching TRBD2. Trimming took 3 bases from V and 2 from J; bases not matched to a gene: 3. This CDR3 has 15 residues. Germline lookup yields CDR1 KGHSH and CDR2 LQKENI. The CDR3 spells CASSPGLATQETQYF. DNA for the CDR3: TGTGCCAGCTCACCGGGACTAGCGACACAAGAGACCCAGTACTTC.

The chain combines TRBV9 with TRBJ2-7; perhaps TRBD1 as D (5 bases). The germline V gene has CDR1 SGDLS and CDR2 YYNGEE. This CDR3 is 14 amino acids long. V shed 4 bases and J shed 2 bases, with 13 bases lying between them. The CDR3, as DNA: TGTGCCAGCAGCCCTCGACAGACCGCCTACGAGCAGTACTTC. Its protein is CASSPRQTAYEQYF.

Concerning this clonotype: Its ends do not fully match the called genes, so a read error is possible. The chain has TRBV6-5 and TRBJ2-7; D is perhaps TRBD1 (5 bases). Germline V gives CDR1 MNHEY, CDR2 SVGAGI. CDR3 size: 15 residues. CDR3 protein: CASSYGARAPYDQYF. The DNA for the CDR3 is TGTGCCAGCAGTTACGGGGCCAGGGCACCCTACGATCAGTACTTC.

The chain employs TRBV7-9 and TRBJ2-7; 10 nucleotides match TRBD2. Trimming took 2 bases from V and 1 from J; bases not matched to a gene: 8. CDR3 length equals 17 residues. Germline V gives CDR1 SEHNR, CDR2 FQNEAQ (reference sequence). The CDR3 reads CASSLPLLAGVSYEQYF. DNA for the CDR3: TGTGCCAGCAGCTTACCACTCCTAGCGGGAGTATCCTACGAGCAGTACTTC.

This clonotype was counted only a few times. The J gene is TRBJ2-5, the V gene TRBV29-1; no reliable D call. V lost 5 bases and J 2 bases, leaving 6 bases between the germline ends. The germline CDR1 and CDR2 sequences are SQVTM and ANQGSEA. CDR3 length: 11 amino acids. The CDR3 nucleotides are TGCAGCGTTCGCTCACAAGAGACCCAGTACTTC. It codes for CSVRSQETQYF.

About this clonotype: Sequence at one end of the junction differs from germline and may be a read error. The rearrangement uses TRBV11-2 and TRBJ2-1; perhaps D is TRBD1 or TRBD2 (5 bases each). The CDR3 runs to 15 residues. Germline loops: CDR1 SGHAT, CDR2 FQNNGV. Here the CDR3 DNA reads TGTGCCAGCAGCTTAGATGGGGGTAGCTACAAGGAGCAGTTCTTC. This gives the protein CASSLDGGSYKEQFF.

V is TRBV6-6 and J is TRBJ1-2, with D unresolved. In germline, CDR1 is MNHNY, CDR2 SVGAGI (reference sequence). CDR3 length: 12 amino acids. V was cut by 2 bases and J by 7 bases, with 8 bases left in between. This CDR3 is CASSYGQFGYTF. The CDR3 DNA is TGTGCCAGCAGTTACGGGCAGTTTGGCTACACCTTC.

Of note for this clonotype: A much larger clone is a single base away; this may be a read error. J is TRBJ2-3 and V is TRBV29-1, with 9 bases matching TRBD1. Germline assignment: CDR1 SQVTM and CDR2 ANQGSEA. This CDR3 spans 14 amino acids. V was pared by 7 bases and J by 2 bases, with 7 bases of the junction left unmatched. CDR3 protein: CSGNRGRNTDTQYF. In DNA, the CDR3 is TGCAGCGGCAACAGGGGGCGAAACACAGATACGCAGTATTTT.

The gene calls are TRBV4-2 and TRBJ2-5; D remains ambiguous. CDR3 size: 13 residues. From germline, CDR1 is LGHNA and CDR2 YNFKEQ. Trimming pared 1 base from V and 11 bases from J, leaving 14 bases between. CDR3 loop: CASSQVGVVEQYF. In nucleotides, the CDR3 is TGTGCCAGCAGCCAAGTTGGGGTCGTTGAGCAGTACTTC.

The V call is TRBV11-2, the J call TRBJ2-1; possible D gene TRBD2, 5 bases. Gene TRBJ2-7 matches the end of the DNA better, so the J call may be wrong. The CDR3 totals 15 residues. Per the germline V gene, CDR1 is SGHAT and CDR2 is FQNNGV. CDR3 region: CASSLFAGLYNEQYF. As DNA, the CDR3 is TGTGCCAGCAGCTTATTTGCGGGTCTATACAATGAGCAGTACTTC.

This clonotype was seen many times. V and J are TRBV10-3 and TRBJ1-1, with 9 bases identical to TRBD1. V shed 2 bases and J 1 base; nucleotides not matched to a gene: 8. The CDR3 covers 17 residues. Germline lookup yields CDR1 ENHRY and CDR2 SYGVKD. The CDR3 sequence is CAISERGDRATNTEAFF. CDR3 bases: TGTGCCATCAGTGAGAGGGGGGACAGGGCGACGAACACTGAAGCTTTCTTT.

The CDR3, as DNA: TGTGCCAGCAGCCCGTCGAAAAACACCATATATTTT. This gives the protein CASSPSKNTIYF. The chain uses TRBV3-1 and TRBJ1-3; D is unresolved. The CDR3 runs to 12 residues. V was clipped by 4 bases and J by 6 bases, with 7 bases between them. The V gene's germline CDR1 is LGHDT and CDR2 YNNKEL (reference sequence).

This rearrangement joins TRBV6-1 to TRBJ2-1; the D is unclear. The CDR3 is made up of 11 amino acids. CDR1 MNHNS and CDR2 SASEGT come from the germline V gene. The V gene lost 8 bases and the J gene lost 7 bases, with 9 bases spanning the gap. CDR3 sequence reads: CASAAVNEQFF. CDR3 in DNA: TGTGCCAGCGCGGCCGTTAATGAGCAGTTCTTC.

The V and J genes are TRBV20-1 and TRBJ2-5, with no clear D. Gene TRBJ2-7 matches the end of the DNA better, so the J call may be wrong. This CDR3 is built from 12 residues. Per germline, CDR1 DFQATT and CDR2 SNEGSKA (reference sequence). Here the CDR3 reads CSARDLANEQYF. In DNA form, the CDR3 reads TGCAGTGCTAGAGATCTTGCTAACGAGCAGTACTTC.

V is TRBV29-1 and J is TRBJ1-1, with 8 bases aligning to TRBD1. The CDR3 is made up of 16 amino acids. After removal of 3 bases from V and 5 bases from J, the junction contained 14 bases not matched to a gene. Germline values: CDR1 SQVTM, CDR2 ANQGSEA. The CDR3 bases are TGCAGCGTTGAGGTTTCCCTACAGGGGGGCTATACTGAAGCTTTCTTT. This sequence encodes CSVEVSLQGGYTEAFF.

A remark on this clonotype: Being one base from a much bigger clone, this may be a read error. This CDR3 reads CSARSSGSSCNEQFF. CDR3 DNA sequence: TGCAGTGCTAGGTCAAGCGGAAGCTCCTGCAATGAGCAGTTCTTC. V gene TRBV20-1 combines with J gene TRBJ2-1; tentatively, D is TRBD2 (5 bases). The CDR3 consists of 15 residues. The germline gives CDR1 DFQATT, CDR2 SNEGSKA (reference sequence).

This clonotype was counted ten times or more. V is TRBV7-9 and J is TRBJ2-5; no firm D call. The germline V gene encodes CDR1 SEHNR and CDR2 FQNEAQ (reference sequence). This CDR3 spans 15 amino acids. Trimming stripped 2 bases from V and 2 bases from J, with 12 bases between. In DNA form, the CDR3 reads TGTGCCAGCAGCTTAACCGAGAGCAGGCAAGAGACCCAGTACTTC. It yields the protein CASSLTESRQETQYF. The full variable domain, in which reference TRBV7-9 and TRBJ2-5 provide the parts outside the CDR3, is DTGVSQNPRHKITKRGQNVTFRCDPISEHNRLYWYRQTLGQGPEFLTYFQNEAQLEKSRLLSDRFSAERPKGSFSTLEIQRTEQGDSAMYLCASSLTESRQETQYFGPGTRLLVL.

The J gene is TRBJ2-5, the V gene TRBV6-5; 8 bases fit TRBD2. CDR3 length: 15 amino acids. With V trimmed by 7 bases and J by 2 bases, 9 bases remained unmatched. In germline, CDR1 is MNHEY, CDR2 SVGAGI. CDR3 loop: CASKGSGVIQETQYF. CDR3 nucleotides: TGTGCCAGCAAGGGTAGCGGGGTAATTCAAGAGACCCAGTACTTC.

This rearrangement joins TRBV6-6 to TRBJ2-3, with unresolved D. Trimming shortened V by 7 bases and J by 5 bases, and 10 bases separated the two germline ends. The germline CDR1 and CDR2 sequences are MNHNY and SVGAGI (reference sequence). The CDR3 is 12 residues long. Here the CDR3 reads CASTSLRDTQYF. The CDR3 DNA reads TGTGCCAGCACGTCCCTCAGAGATACGCAGTATTTT.

This chain links TRBV6-2 or TRBV6-3 with TRBJ2-3; 7 nucleotides align to TRBD2. This CDR3 spans 18 amino acids. V lost 4 bases, J lost 0 bases, and 13 bases stayed unmatched. CDR1 and CDR2 from the germline V gene are MNHEY and SVGEGT. For the CDR3, the DNA is TGTGCCAGCAGTTTACTAGCGAGAGGCTCGATTAGCACAGATACGCAGTATTTT. Protein sequence: CASSLLARGSISTDTQYF.

This clonotype was seen repeatedly, ten times or more. The chain uses TRBV6-5 and TRBJ2-1, with 9 positions matching TRBD1. The junction had 9 bases not matched to a gene; V was cut back by 6 bases and J by 12 bases. The CDR3 loop spans 13 amino acids. Germline CDR1 and CDR2: MNHEY and SVGAGI. CDR3 region: CASSFDRDRVQFF. CDR3 coding DNA: TGTGCCAGCAGCTTCGATCGGGACAGGGTGCAGTTCTTC.

The chain combines TRBV6-5 with TRBJ2-3; no clear D. The CDR3 length is 14 residues. Germline V CDR1 and CDR2: MNHEY, SVGAGI. With 6 bases removed from V and 0 bases from J, the gap between germline ends came to 10 bases. The CDR3 DNA sequence: TGTGCCAGCAGGCCGACGGTTAGCACAGATACGCAGTATTTT. This sequence encodes CASRPTVSTDTQYF.

This clonotype was seen many times. The rearrangement uses TRBV24-1 and TRBJ2-1, with 13 nucleotides matching TRBD2. Germline V gene lookup returns CDR1 KGHDR and CDR2 SFDVKD. The junction had 16 bases not matched to a gene; V was cut back by 7 bases and J by 8 bases. The CDR3 has 18 residues. CDR3 protein: CATSDPQTSGRLVDEQFF. The CDR3 nucleotides read TGTGCCACCAGCGACCCCCAGACTAGCGGGAGGCTGGTGGATGAGCAGTTCTTC.